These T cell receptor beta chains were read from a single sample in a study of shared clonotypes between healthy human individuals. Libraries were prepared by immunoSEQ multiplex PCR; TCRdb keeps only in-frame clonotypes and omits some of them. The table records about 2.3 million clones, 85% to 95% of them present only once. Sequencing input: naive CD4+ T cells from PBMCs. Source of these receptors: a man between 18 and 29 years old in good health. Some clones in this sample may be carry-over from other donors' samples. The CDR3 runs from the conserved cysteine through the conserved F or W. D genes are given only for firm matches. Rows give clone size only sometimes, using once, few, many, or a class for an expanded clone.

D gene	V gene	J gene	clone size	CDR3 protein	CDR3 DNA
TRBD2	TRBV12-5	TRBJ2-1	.	CASGRTSGRQTYNEQFF	TGTGCTAGTGGACGGACTAGCGGGAGGCAAACCTACAATGAGCAGTTCTTC
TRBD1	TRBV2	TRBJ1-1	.	CASSATGGGGTEAFF	TGTGCCAGCAGTGCGACAGGGGGCGGGGGCACTGAAGCTTTCTTT
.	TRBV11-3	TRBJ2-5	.	CASSLGSGNQETQYF	TGTGCCAGCAGCCTAGGATCCGGAAACCAAGAGACCCAGTACTTC
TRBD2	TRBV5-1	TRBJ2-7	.	CASSFAGAYEQYF	TGCGCCAGCAGCTTTGCGGGAGCCTACGAGCAGTACTTC
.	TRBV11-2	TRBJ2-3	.	CASSSDRTDTQYF	TGTGCCAGCAGCTCGGACCGCACAGATACGCAGTATTTT
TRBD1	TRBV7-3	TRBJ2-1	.	CASSLLPQGDYNEQFF	TGTGCCAGCAGCTTGCTCCCCCAGGGGGACTACAATGAGCAGTTCTTC
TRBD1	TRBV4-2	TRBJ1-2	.	CASSQGQGDGYTF	TGTGCCAGCAGCCAAGGACAGGGGGATGGCTACACCTTC
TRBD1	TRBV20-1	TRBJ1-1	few	CRGTGAGRAFF	TGCAGGGGGACAGGGGCGGGCAGAGCTTTCTTT
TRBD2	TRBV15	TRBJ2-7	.	CATSNPRGGGYEQYF	TGTGCCACCAGCAACCCACGGGGCGGGGGCTACGAGCAGTACTTC
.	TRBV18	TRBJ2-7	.	CASSPVTGSTYEQYF	TGTGCCAGCTCACCAGTCACAGGGTCTACCTACGAGCAGTACTTC